This T cell receptor beta chain was recorded in a study of persistence of HIV-infected CD4 T cells. Study information: Isolated cells were CMV- and HIV-1 Gag-responding CD4+ T cells. A median of roughly 8 years of suppressive ART preceded sampling.

For this clone: Its antigen is still unknown.

The libraries were made with immunoSEQ version 4 in survey mode. Measured with immunoSEQ multiplex PCR; TCRdb has only the in-frame clones, and not every one. The sample shows 30,000 to 40,000 clones, roughly 82% of them seen only once. An overlapping HIV-1 Gag peptide pool stimulated these cells at about 1 ug/peptide/mL. CD40L-negative CD69-negative CD45RO-high memory CD4+ T cells were sorted as populations depleted of antigen-responding cells. The CDR3 is made up of 12 amino acids. The germline CDR1 and CDR2 sequences are SGHAT and FQDESV (reference sequence). Trimming stripped 8 bases from V and 3 bases from J, with 10 bases between.

Here the sequenced sample was CD4+ T cells sorted from PBMCs after approximately 19-hour stimulation, taken from a patient who received antiretroviral therapy. The gene calls are TRBV11-1 and TRBJ1-1; D perhaps matches TRBD1 (5 bases). This TCR came from an adult woman with HIV who was CMV-seropositive. CDR3 amino acids: CASSWGYTEAFF. CDR3 bases: TGTGCCAGCTCTTGGGGGTACACTGAAGCTTTCTTT.